Shown below are 24 T cell receptor beta chains from a single sample sequenced in a study of neoadjuvant anti-PD-1 for oral cavity cancer. Produced via immunoSEQ multiplex PCR; TCRdb's table is partial and in-frame only. The sample lists about 24,000 clones, roughly a quarter occurring once. Time point noted: after neoadjuvant nivolumab, at surgical resection. This sample comprised tumor tissue, obtained after nivolumab (anti-PD-1) treatment. The source is a person between 40 and 80 years old with oral cavity squamous cell carcinoma.

There are many counts of this clone. The V gene is TRBV21-1, the J gene TRBJ1-2; the D call TRBD1 from the table was never checked on the DNA. TRBV21-1 is given as a pseudogene. The CDR3 contains 17 residues. In nucleotides, the CDR3 is TGTGCCAGCAGCAACCCGTCGGGACAGGGACCTTCCGATTGCTACACCTTC. Its translation: CASSNPSGQGPSDCYTF.

The chain recombines TRBV11-2 with TRBJ2-7; possible D gene TRBD1, 6 bases. The CDR3 consists of 15 residues. Deletions cut 1 base from V and 3 bases from J, with 13 bases between. Germline loops: CDR1 SGHAT, CDR2 FQNNGV. CDR3 in amino acids: CASSLGQEPYYEQYF. The CDR3 DNA reads TGTGCCAGCAGCTTAGGACAGGAGCCATACTACGAGCAGTACTTC.

This clone has a count of ten or more. CDR3 nucleotide sequence: TGTGCCAGCAGTTCCTCCAGGGGGGGGTACGAGCAGTACTTC. Translating it yields CASSSSRGGYEQYF. The chain is built from TRBV25-1 and TRBJ2-7, with D perhaps assigned TRBD1 or TRBD2 (7 bases each). CDR3 length equals 14 residues. Between the trimmed V and J ends, which lost 5 bases and 4 bases, there was a span of 15 bases. CDR1 is MGHDK, CDR2 SYGVNS, per germline.

This clone was seen a single time. The V gene is TRBV5-1, the J gene TRBJ1-1; D is undetermined. Germline CDR1 SGHRS, CDR2 YFSETQ. The CDR3 runs 15 residues. V lost 4 bases to trimming and J lost 4 bases, with 17 bases between them. The CDR3: CASSPSWEGGTEAFF. The CDR3 DNA is TGCGCCAGCAGCCCCTCTTGGGAGGGAGGCACTGAAGCTTTCTTT.

This clone was counted between two and nine times. The chain combines TRBV19 with TRBJ1-5; D not certain. V lost 3 bases, J lost 4 bases, and 10 bases lay in between. The CDR3 is 14 residues long. The germline CDR1 and CDR2 sequences are LNHDA and SQIVND (reference sequence). In DNA, the CDR3 is TGTGCCAGTAGTATGTACAGCAAAAATCAGCCCCAGCATTTT. Translated, it gives CASSMYSKNQPQHF.

This clone has more than one count but fewer than ten. The gene calls are TRBV19 and TRBJ1-1, with D unresolved. Germline CDR1 reads LNHDA; CDR2 reads SQIVND (reference sequence). Trimming removed 8 bases at V and 1 base at J, with 14 bases between. The CDR3 consists of 14 residues. CDR3 region: CASGFREPNTEAFF. In nucleotides, the CDR3 is TGTGCCAGTGGCTTCAGAGAACCGAACACTGAAGCTTTCTTT.

The sample holds a few counts of this clone. This rearrangement joins TRBV23-1 to TRBJ2-3, with 8 positions matching TRBD2. TRBV23-1 is classed as an ORF, of uncertain function. The CDR3 contains 17 residues. With 4 bases clipped from V and 5 bases from J, the junction kept 14 bases outside the gene matches. CDR3 amino acids: CASSPHRGGGIQDTQYF. The CDR3 region has the DNA TGCGCCAGCAGTCCCCACCGGGGCGGGGGGATCCAAGATACGCAGTATTTT.

The count of this clone is one. The chain uses TRBV27 and TRBJ2-7; TRBD1 might be the D (6 bases). Germline CDR1 reads MNHEY; CDR2 reads SMNVEV (reference sequence). CDR3 length: 16 amino acids. The V and J ends lost 0 bases and 3 bases respectively, with 15 bases between them. CDR3 amino acids: CASSLSVSGHLYEQYF. In DNA, the CDR3 is TGTGCCAGCAGTTTATCGGTCTCGGGACACCTCTACGAGCAGTACTTC.

The V call is TRBV7-8, the J call TRBJ2-7, with D maybe TRBD2 (6 bases). The V end was cut by 5 bases, the J end by 2 bases, with 25 bases between. The CDR3 runs 18 residues. Germline CDR1 SGHVS, CDR2 FQNEAQ. CDR3 bases: TGTGCCAGCAGCCCCGTTATTATTCCGCCTAGCGCGGCCTACGAGCAGTACTTC. Translation gives CASSPVIIPPSAAYEQYF.

The sample holds many counts of this clone. J is TRBJ2-5 and V is TRBV7-3; D gene unclear. Germline V gene data show CDR1 as SGHTA and CDR2 as FQGTGA. The CDR3 covers 13 residues. V shed 0 bases and J shed 1 base, with 3 bases lying between them. CDR3 amino acids: CASSLTVQETQYF. CDR3 nucleotides: TGTGCCAGCAGCTTAACGGTCCAAGAGACCCAGTACTTC.

This clone appeared a few times. The rearrangement links TRBV19 to TRBJ1-1; D not resolved. Germline loops: CDR1 LNHDA, CDR2 SQIVND (reference sequence). The ends were cut back, 4 bases at V and 1 base at J, with 10 bases in the middle. This CDR3 has 14 residues. CDR3 bases: TGTGCCAGTAGTAGTCAGACCTGGAACACTGAAGCTTTCTTT. It translates to CASSSQTWNTEAFF.

V and J are TRBV7-3 and TRBJ2-1; 7 positions agree with TRBD1. Per germline, CDR1 SGHTA and CDR2 FQGTGA. Losses at the gene ends were 5 bases for V and 7 bases for J; bases not matched to a gene: 2. CDR3 length: 12 residues. DNA for the CDR3: TGTGCCAGCAGCGCGACAGGGAATGAGCAGTTCTTC. This gives the protein CASSATGNEQFF.

This clone counts as medium-sized. This chain uses TRBV30 with TRBJ1-1; 9 nucleotides match TRBD1. Losses at the gene ends were 4 bases for V and 0 bases for J; bases not matched to a gene: 6. Per the germline V gene, CDR1 is GTSNPN and CDR2 is SVGIG (reference sequence). The CDR3 is 15 residues long. This CDR3 is CAWKGQGIMNTEAFF. The CDR3 region has the DNA TGTGCCTGGAAGGGACAGGGCATCATGAACACTGAAGCTTTCTTT.

This clone came up a few times. The V gene is TRBV11-3, the J gene TRBJ2-1; 8 bases are shared with TRBD2. This CDR3 contains 15 residues. Trimming took 5 bases from V and 0 from J; bases not matched to a gene: 3. The germline V gene has CDR1 SGHNT and CDR2 YENEEA. In DNA form, the CDR3 reads TGTGCCAGCAGCGCCAGCGGGAGCTCCTACAATGAGCAGTTCTTC. It specifies CASSASGSSYNEQFF.

This chain links TRBV5-1 with TRBJ2-7, with 13 bases aligning to TRBD2. Germline CDR1 SGHRS, CDR2 YFSETQ. The CDR3 runs to 18 residues. V dropped 4 bases and J dropped 5; count of bases not matched to a gene: 15. The CDR3 spells CASSSQPGTSGATDEQYF. DNA of the CDR3: TGCGCCAGCAGCAGTCAACCCGGGACTAGCGGGGCGACCGACGAGCAGTACTTC.

V is TRBV6-5 and J is TRBJ2-7, with no clear D. The CDR3 is made up of 14 amino acids. V lost 0 bases and J lost 3, with 9 bases in between. The germline V gene has CDR1 MNHEY and CDR2 SVGAGI. The CDR3: CASSYSDARYEQYF. Written as DNA, the CDR3 is TGTGCCAGCAGTTACTCCGACGCCCGCTACGAGCAGTACTTC.

The V gene is TRBV2, the J gene TRBJ1-2, with 8 bases lining up with TRBD1. V lost 5 bases and J lost 5; bases outside the gene matches: 13. The CDR3 runs to 16 residues. The germline CDR1 and CDR2 sequences are SNHLY and FYNNEI. CDR3 sequence: CASSRDQTGAGYGYTF. The CDR3 DNA reads as TGTGCCAGCAGTAGAGACCAGACAGGGGCCGGGTATGGCTACACCTTC.

V and J are TRBV4-1 and TRBJ2-1; 7 nucleotides agree with TRBD2. Germline CDR1 reads MGHRA; CDR2 reads YSYEKL. This CDR3 region has 15 residues. Unmatched junction bases numbered 6, after V lost 2 bases and J lost 5 bases. The CDR3 here is CASSQFVGGNNEQFF. CDR3 nucleotide sequence: TGCGCCAGCAGCCAATTCGTGGGAGGGAACAATGAGCAGTTCTTC.

This clone was counted only a few times. The chain links TRBV6-6 to TRBJ2-7; 7 bases are shared with TRBD2. CDR1 and CDR2 (germline): MNHNY, SVGAGI (reference sequence). V was clipped by 2 bases and J by 3 bases; unmatched bases: 1. CDR3 length: 13 residues. The DNA of the CDR3 is TGTGCCAGCAGTTACGCTAGCGGCTACGAGCAGTACTTC. It encodes CASSYASGYEQYF.

The chain has TRBV15 and TRBJ2-6; D gene uncertain. This CDR3 comprises 15 residues. Germline assignment: CDR1 LNHNV and CDR2 YYDKDF (reference sequence). Trimming stripped 6 bases from V and 2 bases from J, with 11 bases between. The chain's CDR3 is CATSEERPGANVLTF. In nucleotides, the CDR3 is TGTGCCACCAGTGAAGAGCGACCTGGGGCCAACGTCCTGACTTTC.

The sample holds a few counts of this clone. The chain is built from TRBV16 and TRBJ1-5; no clear D. There are 14 residues in the CDR3. Germline CDR1 KGHSY, CDR2 FQNENV. Trimming removed 2 bases at V and 4 bases at J, with 9 bases between. CDR3 sequence: CASSQLSGNQPQHF. The CDR3 nucleotides read TGTGCCAGCAGCCAACTCTCCGGTAATCAGCCCCAGCATTTT.

This clone was found many times. The J gene is TRBJ2-2, the V gene TRBV9; TRBD2 agrees at 14 bases. The CDR3 loop spans 16 amino acids. Germline CDR1 reads SGDLS; CDR2 reads YYNGEE. The J segment lost 7 bases and the V segment lost 4 bases, leaving 6 bases of the junction unmatched. CDR3 in amino acids: CASSLTSGRANGELFF. The DNA of the CDR3 is TGTGCCAGCAGCCTGACTAGCGGGAGGGCTAACGGGGAGCTGTTTTTT.

The rearrangement joins TRBV30 to TRBJ2-5, with D possibly matching TRBD1 (6 bases). The CDR3 spans 13 residues. V lost 3 bases and J lost 4, with 12 bases in between. Germline CDR1 and CDR2: GTSNPN and SVGIG (reference sequence). In DNA, the CDR3 is TGTGCCTGGAGGATGTCAGGGGTAGAGACCCAGTACTTC. Its translation: CAWRMSGVETQYF.

This rearrangement joins TRBV5-1 to TRBJ1-2, with 7 nucleotides matching TRBD1. Germline CDR1 and CDR2: SGHRS and YFSETQ. V gave up 0 bases and J gave up 6 bases; unmatched junction bases: 8. There are 15 residues in the CDR3. The chain's CDR3 is CASSLGAGTVDGYTF. The CDR3, as DNA: TGCGCCAGCAGCTTGGGCGCAGGGACAGTGGATGGCTACACCTTC. The full variable domain, completed using reference TRBV5-1 and TRBJ1-2, is KAGVTQTPRYLIKTRGQQVTLSCSPISGHRSVSWYQQTPGQGLQFLFEYFSETQRNKGNFPGRFSGRQFSNSRSEMNVSTLELGDSALYLCASSLGAGTVDGYTFGSGTRLTVV.